The sequence of this T cell receptor beta chain was determined in a study of cytomegalovirus exposure and HLA in healthy donors. In regard to this clone: Its specificity is unknown.

Researchers ran the PCR with 60 Vbeta and 13 Jbeta primers. The repertoire was sequenced with immunoSEQ multiplex PCR; TCRdb's copy has only in-frame clones and lacks some. This table has 150,000 to 200,000 clones, about four fifths appearing once. Study outcomes and limitations: For cytomegalovirus status, the classifier reportedly gave diagnoses with high specificity and sensitivity.

The sequence was obtained from a man between 18 and 29 years old in good health and CMV-seronegative. Sequencing input: PBMCs.

CDR3 loop: CASSPGTSGYEQYF. The CDR3 coding sequence is TGTGCCAGCAGTCCCGGGACTAGCGGTTACGAGCAGTACTTC. The chain employs TRBV28 and TRBJ2-7; 11 bases are shared with TRBD2. CDR3 size: 14 residues. J lost 4 bases, V lost 5 bases, and 4 bases had no gene match. Germline V CDR1 and CDR2: MDHEN, SYDVKM.